Listed below are T cell receptor beta chains from one sample, sequenced in a study of PD-L1 blockade in urothelial cancer. Here immunoSEQ multiplex PCR was the method, and the copy in TCRdb shows in-frame clones only, minus some. The top ten hold 4.5% to 6.5% of the sample, which has 15,000 to 20,000 clones, around 90% seen once. Sequencing was performed on PBMCs, taken around atezolizumab (anti-PD-L1) treatment. The receptors here all came from a man aged 45 to 65 with urothelial cancer. The CDR3 runs from the conserved cysteine through the conserved F or W. The order of the fields is CDR3 protein, CDR3 DNA, clone size, D gene, J gene, V gene. D genes are given only for firm matches. Rows may omit the clone size; those that give it use once, few, many or a size class.

CASSHGLAGGFPSYEQYF	TGTGCCAGCAGCCATGGTCTAGCGGGGGGCTTTCCCTCCTACGAGCAGTACTTC	NA	TRBD2	TRBJ2-7	TRBV14
CASSVTGDPNQPQHF	TGCGCCAGCAGTGTCACGGGGGACCCCAATCAGCCCCAGCATTTT	NA	NA	TRBJ1-5	TRBV5-1
CASSLVRLSGPSSYNEQFF	TGTGCCAGCAGCTTAGTAAGGTTGAGCGGTCCTAGCTCCTACAATGAGCAGTTCTTC	NA	NA	TRBJ2-1	TRBV11-2
CASSFFQGATDTQYF	TGTGCCAGCAGTTTTTTCCAGGGGGCGACAGATACGCAGTATTTT	NA	TRBD1	TRBJ2-3	TRBV27
CASSYRDRVGAEAFF	TGTGCCAGCAGTTACCGGGACAGGGTGGGGGCTGAAGCTTTCTTT	NA	TRBD1	TRBJ1-1	TRBV6-6
CASRGEGSDTQYF	TGTGCCAGCAGGGGGGAGGGGTCAGATACGCAGTATTTT	NA	TRBD2	TRBJ2-3	TRBV2
CASSSRGTGPYEQYF	TGTGCCAGCAGTTCCCGGGGGACAGGACCGTACGAGCAGTACTTC	NA	TRBD1	TRBJ2-7	TRBV27
CAIMSGTNTGELFF	TGTGCCATCATGAGCGGGACGAACACCGGGGAGCTGTTTTTT	NA	TRBD2	TRBJ2-2	TRBV10-3
CASRSGDTQYF	TGTGCCAGTAGGAGCGGAGATACGCAGTATTTT	NA	NA	TRBJ2-3	TRBV19
CASIAGGRELFF	TGTGCCAGTATCGCGGGGGGCCGGGAGCTGTTTTTT	NA	TRBD2	TRBJ2-2	TRBV19
CSVEPRVKNYGYTF	TGCAGCGTTGAACCCAGGGTAAAAAACTATGGCTACACCTTC	few	NA	TRBJ1-2	TRBV29-1
CAWSVQGHLKETQYF	TGTGCCTGGAGTGTACAGGGACACTTAAAAGAGACCCAGTACTTC	NA	NA	TRBJ2-5	TRBV30
CSARSTGTQYF	TGCAGTGCTAGATCCACGGGGACCCAGTACTTC	once	NA	TRBJ2-5	TRBV20-1
CASSLGGGGETQYF	TGTGCCAGCAGCTTGGGCGGGGGTGGAGAGACCCAGTACTTC	NA	TRBD2	TRBJ2-5	TRBV5-6
CATRTGGWSPLHF	TGTGCCACCAGGACAGGGGGCTGGTCACCCCTCCACTTT	NA	TRBD1	TRBJ1-6	TRBV2
CASSIQGNTEAFF	TGTGCCAGCTCCATACAGGGGAACACTGAAGCTTTCTTT	NA	NA	TRBJ1-1	TRBV18
CASSLRAIAGGYNEQFF	TGTGCCAGCAGCTTACGGGCTATAGCGGGGGGGTACAATGAGCAGTTCTTC	few	TRBD2	TRBJ2-1	TRBV7-2
CASSSSGSTDTQYF	TGTGCCAGCAGCTCATCAGGTAGCACAGATACGCAGTATTTT	NA	NA	TRBJ2-3	TRBV11-3
CAWSRRGPGLAGDWDEQYF	TGTGCCTGGAGCAGGAGAGGACCGGGACTAGCGGGAGATTGGGACGAGCAGTACTTC	NA	TRBD2	TRBJ2-7	TRBV30
CASTAGGIDGVYNEQFF	TGTGCCAGCACCGCGGGAGGGATCGACGGAGTTTACAATGAGCAGTTCTTC	once	TRBD2	TRBJ2-1	TRBV7-8
CAGGGKNTEAFF	TGTGCCGGTGGCGGTAAGAACACTGAAGCTTTCTTT	few	NA	TRBJ1-1	TRBV7-9
CASSLSGSGNTIYF	TGTGCCAGCAGCTTGTCGGGCTCTGGAAACACCATATATTTT	NA	NA	TRBJ1-3	TRBV5-4
CASSLDRNQPQHF	TGTGCCAGCAGCTTGGACAGAAATCAGCCCCAGCATTTT	few	NA	TRBJ1-5	TRBV5-6
CASSDRGYTGELFF	TGCGCCAGCAGTGACAGGGGATACACCGGGGAGCTGTTTTTT	NA	NA	TRBJ2-2	TRBV10-1
CAISTGQGTNYGYTF	TGTGCCATCAGCACCGGACAGGGGACTAACTATGGCTACACCTTC	NA	TRBD1	TRBJ1-2	TRBV10-3
CASRGQGEWETQYF	TGTGCCAGCAGGGGACAGGGTGAATGGGAGACCCAGTACTTC	NA	TRBD1	TRBJ2-5	TRBV2
CASSLGAANTGELFF	TGCGCCAGCAGCTTGGGGGCAGCGAACACCGGGGAGCTGTTTTTT	NA	NA	TRBJ2-2	TRBV5-1
CASSLGGQGLVSYEQYF	TGTGCCAGCAGCTTAGGAGGACAGGGGTTGGTTTCCTACGAGCAGTACTTC	NA	TRBD1	TRBJ2-7	TRBV11-1
CASSLGHGDQPSTDTQYF	TGTGCCAGCAGCCTAGGACATGGGGATCAACCTAGCACAGATACGCAGTATTTT	NA	NA	TRBJ2-3	TRBV28
CASSSLSYEQYF	TGTGCCAGCAGCTCCCTCTCCTACGAGCAGTACTTC	NA	NA	TRBJ2-7	TRBV5-6
CAISDAGRDDEQYF	TGTGCCATCAGTGATGCCGGGAGGGACGACGAGCAGTACTTC	NA	TRBD2	TRBJ2-7	TRBV10-3
CASSSAGQGASGELFF	TGTGCCAGCAGTTCCGCGGGACAGGGGGCATCCGGGGAGCTGTTTTTT	NA	TRBD1	TRBJ2-2	TRBV6-5
CASSHWAPNQPQHF	TGTGCCAGCAGCCACTGGGCCCCCAATCAGCCCCAGCATTTT	once	NA	TRBJ1-5	TRBV14
CASTSTGVVYYGYTF	TGTGCCAGTACCTCGACAGGGGTGGTCTACTATGGCTACACCTTC	NA	TRBD1	TRBJ1-2	TRBV19
CASSVGQGAANEQFF	TGTGCCAGCAGCGTAGGGCAGGGGGCGGCAAATGAGCAGTTCTTC	NA	TRBD1	TRBJ2-1	TRBV9
CASSSRDSVTMYEQYF	TGTGCCAGCAGCTCCCGGGATTCTGTAACTATGTACGAGCAGTACTTC	NA	NA	TRBJ2-7	TRBV7-9
CASQEGAGTEAFF	TGTGCCAGTCAGGAGGGGGCTGGCACTGAAGCTTTCTTT	NA	TRBD1	TRBJ1-1	TRBV6-6
CASSKTGSREKLFF	TGTGCCAGTAGCAAAACAGGGTCGCGAGAAAAACTGTTTTTT	once	NA	TRBJ1-4	TRBV19
CASSPPGREVHSYEQYF	TGTGCCAGCTCACCACCGGGGCGGGAGGTCCACTCCTACGAGCAGTACTTC	few	TRBD2	TRBJ2-7	TRBV18
CASSTPSGTGGGSRGSPLHF	TGTGCCAGCAGCACCCCTTCCGGGACAGGGGGCGGGTCGCGTGGGTCACCCCTCCACTTT	NA	TRBD1	TRBJ1-6	TRBV27
CAWTPGIEAFF	TGTGCCTGGACTCCGGGGATTGAAGCTTTCTTT	NA	NA	TRBJ1-1	TRBV30
CASSPRTGDNSPLHF	TGTGCCAGCAGCCCCCGGACAGGGGACAATTCACCCCTCCACTTT	NA	TRBD1	TRBJ1-6	TRBV11-2
CASRLAGGTDTQYF	TGTGCCTCCAGACTAGCGGGGGGCACAGATACGCAGTATTTT	NA	TRBD2	TRBJ2-3	TRBV10-3